Listed here is a single T cell receptor (beta chain). This record belongs to a study of blood T cell repertoires in COVID-19. V lost 3 bases and J lost 1, with 9 bases in between. CDR1 and CDR2 from the germline V gene are LNHDA and SQIVND (reference sequence). The CDR3 consists of 14 residues. Repertoires were generated with immunoSEQ multiplex PCR, while TCRdb's copy carries only in-frame clones and drops some. The table shows 96,000 or so clones, with approximately 91% occurring only once. Input material: peripheral blood. The clonotype was recovered from a woman of 80 years or more with acute or convalescent COVID-19. The chain recombines TRBV19 with TRBJ1-1; D is uncertain. CDR3 nucleotides: TGTGCCAGTAGTATCGCCGGGTCGAACACTGAAGCTTTCTTT. This sequence encodes CASSIAGSNTEAFF.